Below are 12 T cell receptor beta chains sequenced from a single sample in a study of T-cell memory formation after mild COVID-19. MiXCR was run by TCRdb on the 5' RACE reads, yielding one entry per CDR3 protein. The repertoire consists of 90,000 to 120,000 distinct CDR3 sequences, with approximately 15% occurring once and the leading ten covering less than 45%. Sequencing used PBMCs or a T cell subset sorted from them (not recorded which). These receptors all stem from a man aged 18 to 30 who had mild COVID-19 (a few samples of this study predate the infection). Cell type and time point are not known.

A few counts support this clonotype. The CDR3 region has the DNA TGTGCCTGGAACCGGGACAGGAACACCGGGGAGCTGTTTTTT. Translation gives CAWNRDRNTGELFF. The chain recombines TRBV30 with TRBJ2-2; TRBD1 agrees at 7 bases. Looked up from germline, CDR1 is GTSNPN and CDR2 is SVGIG (reference sequence). With 4 bases clipped from V and 1 base from J, the junction kept 3 bases outside the gene matches. This CDR3 has 14 amino acids.

This clonotype was counted ten times or more. V usage is TRBV7-6 and J usage is TRBJ2-1; 8 bases agree with TRBD2. Per the germline V gene, CDR1 is SGHVS and CDR2 is FNYEAQ. The V gene end was trimmed by 1 base and the J gene end by 0 bases; junction bases not matched to a gene: 8. The CDR3 spans 18 residues. The CDR3: CASSLGPLAGDSYNEQFF. The CDR3 DNA sequence: TGTGCCAGCAGCTTAGGACCCCTAGCGGGTGACTCCTACAATGAGCAGTTCTTC.

This clonotype has a count of ten or more. The rearrangement links TRBV4-1 to TRBJ1-2; possible D gene TRBD1, 5 bases. This CDR3 is built from 15 residues. Between the trimmed V and J ends, which lost 0 bases and 2 bases, there was a span of 10 bases. The germline V gene has CDR1 MGHRA and CDR2 YSYEKL. Written as DNA, the CDR3 is TGCGCCAGCAGCCAAGATCCCGCAGGGAACTATGGCTACACCTTC. Translation gives CASSQDPAGNYGYTF.

This clonotype was seen only a few times. The chain links TRBV7-6 to TRBJ2-7; no reliable D call. This CDR3 spans 15 amino acids. Germline CDR1 is SGHVS and CDR2 is FNYEAQ. The V gene lost 0 bases and the J gene lost 0 bases, with 9 bases spanning the gap. CDR3 loop: CASSLAHTISYEQYF. The CDR3 region has the DNA TGTGCCAGCAGCTTAGCGCACACCATCTCCTACGAGCAGTACTTC.

This clonotype turned up a few times. V is TRBV5-4 and J is TRBJ1-1, with D possibly being TRBD1 (6 bases). CDR3 length: 14 residues. The V end was cut by 3 bases, the J end by 3 bases, with 12 bases between. The germline CDR1 and CDR2 sequences are SGHNT and YYREEE (reference sequence). The CDR3 spells CASSWGGGHTEAFF. DNA of the CDR3: TGTGCCAGCAGCTGGGGTGGGGGGCACACTGAAGCTTTCTTT.

This clonotype was seen a handful of times. The chain has TRBV28 and TRBJ1-5; a possible D gene is TRBD1 (5 bases). The CDR3 is 13 amino acids. V was clipped by 2 bases and J by 11 bases, with 13 bases between them. Per germline, CDR1 MDHEN and CDR2 SYDVKM. CDR3 loop: CASSLPGPMAQHF. CDR3 in DNA: TGTGCCAGCAGTTTACCGGGACCGATGGCCCAGCATTTT. Looking up the rest from reference TRBV28 and TRBJ1-5 gives the full variable domain: DVKVTQSSRYLVKRTGEKVFLECVQDMDHENMFWYRQDPGLGLRLIYFSYDVKMKEKGDIPEGYSVSREKKERFSLILESASTNQTSMYLCASSLPGPMAQHFGDGTRLSIL.

This rearrangement joins TRBV7-9 to TRBJ1-3; D is undetermined. The V gene lost 5 bases and the J gene lost 0 bases, with 11 bases spanning the gap. The CDR3 is 15 residues long. Germline values: CDR1 SEHNR, CDR2 FQNEAQ (reference sequence). The CDR3 DNA reads as TGTGCCAGCAGCCAGGACGGAGTCTCTGGAAACACCATATATTTT. This translates into CASSQDGVSGNTIYF.

V gene TRBV6-6 combines with J gene TRBJ1-2, with D possibly matching TRBD1 (5 bases). The CDR3 is 17 residues long. Germline lookup yields CDR1 MNHNY and CDR2 SVGAGI (reference sequence). Deletions cut 6 bases from V and 5 bases from J, with 25 bases between. The CDR3, as DNA: TGTGCCAGCAGACCCAAATATCTGGTGACAGACAGATATGGCTACACCTTC. Translated, it gives CASRPKYLVTDRYGYTF.

This clonotype turned up a few times. This chain connects TRBV4-1 to TRBJ1-5, with a tentative D call TRBD1 (5 bases). This CDR3 has 15 residues. The germline V and J ends were trimmed by 0 bases and 5 bases, with 11 bases remaining between them. The germline gives CDR1 MGHRA, CDR2 YSYEKL. The CDR3 here is CASSQDSGRYQPQHF. CDR3 DNA: TGCGCCAGCAGCCAAGATTCGGGACGGTATCAGCCCCAGCATTTT.

This clonotype has ten or more counts. The gene calls are TRBV4-3 and TRBJ2-1, with no clear D. Looked up from germline, CDR1 is LGHNA and CDR2 is YSLEER. V gave up 0 bases and J gave up 9 bases, with 12 bases separating them. The CDR3 extends over 14 amino acids. This CDR3 is CASSQDIPAPEQFF. For the CDR3, the DNA is TGCGCCAGCAGCCAAGACATCCCCGCACCTGAGCAGTTCTTC.

The chain links TRBV6-1 to TRBJ2-1; tentative D call: TRBD1 (6 bases). This CDR3 spans 17 amino acids. The germline V gene has CDR1 MNHNS and CDR2 SASEGT. The ends were cut back, 2 bases at V and 1 base at J, with 15 bases in the middle. The DNA of the CDR3 is TGTGCCAGCAGTGAAAGACGATGGGGGCCGTCCTACAATGAGCAGTTCTTC. The encoded protein is CASSERRWGPSYNEQFF.

This clonotype has more than one count but fewer than ten. The chain employs TRBV19 and TRBJ2-1; 9 nucleotides line up with TRBD2. Germline loops: CDR1 LNHDA, CDR2 SQIVND (reference sequence). J was trimmed by 8 bases and V by 1 base; bases with no gene match: 12. The CDR3 has 17 residues. The CDR3 is CASSIGSGGTKDDEQFF. The CDR3 DNA reads as TGTGCCAGTAGTATAGGCAGCGGGGGGACCAAAGACGATGAGCAGTTCTTC.